A selection of T cell receptor beta chains follows, all from one sample in a study of blood T cell repertoires in COVID-19. Generated by immunoSEQ multiplex PCR, the TCRdb table keeps only in-frame clones and is missing some. The data show under 150,000 clones, with under 95% seen just once and about 4.6% held by the top ten. Sequences were obtained from peripheral blood. These receptors were collected from a man between 60 and 70 years old with COVID-19, enrolled during active disease. Both conserved end residues are part of each CDR3.

>15|TRBV5-4|TRBJ2-7
CASSWTSGVAYEQYF
>15|TRBV14|TRBJ2-1
CASSPDRGSYNEQFF
>14|TRBV18|TRBJ2-7
CASSMGHSSYEQYF
>12|TRBV12-3/TRBV12-4|TRBJ1-5
CASGVFSGPQHF
>13|TRBV19|TRBJ2-1
CASSIGENNEQFF
>20|TRBV3-1/TRBV3-2|TRBJ2-1
CASSHISGSTTIPSYNEQFF
>16|TRBV6-5|TRBJ1-6
CASSYSPGATNSPLHF
>13|TRBV29-1|TRBJ2-5
CSVETLKGETQYF
>15|TRBV7-8|TRBJ1-5
CASSLVGTGLQPQHF
>16|TRBV7-8|TRBJ1-1
CASSLLRGGLNTEAFF
>13|TRBV12-3/TRBV12-4|TRBJ1-2
CASSVDSRYGYTF
>16|TRBV5-1|TRBJ2-5
CASSPRTGGRGETQYF
>18|TRBV27|TRBJ2-6
CASSLLWDSHSGANVLTF
>14|TRBV12-2|TRBJ2-7
CASRLRLASYEQYF
>12|TRBV29-1|TRBJ2-7
CSAGPLRYEQYF
>14|TRBV19|TRBJ2-7
CASSSGTVGYEQYF
>16|TRBV4-3|TRBJ2-1
CASSQDTSGLYNEQFF
>13|TRBV30|TRBJ1-1
CAWAFSVSTEAFF
>15|TRBV4-3|TRBJ2-7
CASSQTRQGRYEQYF
>14|TRBV10-3|TRBJ2-5
CAISESQGFETQYF
>15|TRBV4-2|TRBJ2-7
CASSQAGGPVYEQYF
>13|TRBV19|TRBJ1-1
CASSMDQGGEAFF
>12|TRBV12-5|TRBJ1-5
CASAPGSQPQHF
>16|TRBV7-2|TRBJ2-7
CASSLALALEGSEQYF
>15|TRBV3-1/TRBV3-2|TRBJ1-3
CASSQDRNSGNTIYF
>14|TRBV11-3|TRBJ2-1
CASSFDSSYNEQFF
>14|TRBV3-1/TRBV3-2|TRBJ2-7
CASSQTSGSYEQYF
>14|TRBV12-5|TRBJ2-7
CASGLGIGVYEQYF